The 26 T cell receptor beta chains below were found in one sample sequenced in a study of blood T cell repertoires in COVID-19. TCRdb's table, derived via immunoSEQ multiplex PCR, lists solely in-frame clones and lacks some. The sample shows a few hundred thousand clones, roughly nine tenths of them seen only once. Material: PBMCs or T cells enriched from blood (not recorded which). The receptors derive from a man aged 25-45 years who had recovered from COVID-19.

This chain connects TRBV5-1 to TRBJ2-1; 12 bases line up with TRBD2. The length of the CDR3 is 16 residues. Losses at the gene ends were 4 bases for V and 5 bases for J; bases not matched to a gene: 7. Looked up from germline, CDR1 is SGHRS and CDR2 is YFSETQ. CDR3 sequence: CASSQGLAGLNNEQFF. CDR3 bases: TGCGCCAGCAGCCAGGGACTAGCGGGCTTAAACAATGAGCAGTTCTTC. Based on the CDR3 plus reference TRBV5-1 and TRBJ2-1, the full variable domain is KAGVTQTPRYLIKTRGQQVTLSCSPISGHRSVSWYQQTPGQGLQFLFEYFSETQRNKGNFPGRFSGRQFSNSRSEMNVSTLELGDSALYLCASSQGLAGLNNEQFFGPGTRLTVL.

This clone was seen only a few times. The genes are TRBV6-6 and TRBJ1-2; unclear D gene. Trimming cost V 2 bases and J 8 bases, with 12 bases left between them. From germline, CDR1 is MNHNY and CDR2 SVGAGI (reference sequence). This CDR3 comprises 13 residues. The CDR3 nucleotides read TGTGCCAGCAGTTACAGTGATGAGTCGGGCTACACCTTC. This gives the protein CASSYSDESGYTF.

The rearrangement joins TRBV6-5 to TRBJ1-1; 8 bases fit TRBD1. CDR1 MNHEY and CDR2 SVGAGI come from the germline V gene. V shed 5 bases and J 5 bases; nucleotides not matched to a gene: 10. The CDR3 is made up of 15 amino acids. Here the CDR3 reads CASSLQGAWETEAFF. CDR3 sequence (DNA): TGTGCCAGCAGTCTCCAGGGGGCCTGGGAGACTGAAGCTTTCTTT.

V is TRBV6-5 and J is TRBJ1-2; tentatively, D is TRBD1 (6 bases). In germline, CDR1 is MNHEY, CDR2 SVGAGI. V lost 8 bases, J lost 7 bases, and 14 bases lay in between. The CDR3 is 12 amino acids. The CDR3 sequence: CASGNRVGGYTF. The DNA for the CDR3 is TGTGCCAGCGGCAACAGGGTTGGTGGCTACACCTTC.

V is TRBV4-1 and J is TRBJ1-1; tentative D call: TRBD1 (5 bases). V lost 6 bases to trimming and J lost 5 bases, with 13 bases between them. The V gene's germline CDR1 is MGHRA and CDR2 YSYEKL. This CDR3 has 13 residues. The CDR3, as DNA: TGCGCCAGCAGATGGACGGGGGGTACTGAAGCTTTCTTT. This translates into CASRWTGGTEAFF.

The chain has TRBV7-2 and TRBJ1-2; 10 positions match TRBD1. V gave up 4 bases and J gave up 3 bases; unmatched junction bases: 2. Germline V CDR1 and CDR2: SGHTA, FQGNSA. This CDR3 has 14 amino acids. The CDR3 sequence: CTSSSDRGHYGYTF. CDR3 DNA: TGTACCAGCAGCTCCGACAGGGGGCACTATGGCTACACCTTC.

The CDR3 DNA reads TGCGCCAGCAGCGTTCTAAGCGGGGTCTCCTACGAGCAGTACTTC. This encodes CASSVLSGVSYEQYF. The chain couples TRBV4-1 to TRBJ2-7; 7 nucleotides align to TRBD2. From germline, CDR1 is MGHRA and CDR2 YSYEKL. The CDR3 runs 15 residues. The V and J ends lost 5 bases and 0 bases, in that order; junction bases with no gene match: 7.

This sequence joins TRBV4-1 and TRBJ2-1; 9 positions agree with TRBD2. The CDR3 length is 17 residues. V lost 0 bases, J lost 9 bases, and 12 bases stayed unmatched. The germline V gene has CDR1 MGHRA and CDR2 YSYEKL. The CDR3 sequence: CASSQETSGRPLGEQFF. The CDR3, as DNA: TGCGCCAGCAGCCAAGAAACCAGCGGGAGGCCCTTGGGTGAGCAGTTCTTC.

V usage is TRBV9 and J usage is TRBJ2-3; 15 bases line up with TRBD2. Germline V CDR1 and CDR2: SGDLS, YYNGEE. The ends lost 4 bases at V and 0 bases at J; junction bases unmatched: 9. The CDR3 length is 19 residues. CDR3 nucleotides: TGTGCCAGCAGCTCCGGACTAGCGGGAGGGGGGACTAGCACAGATACGCAGTATTTT. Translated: CASSSGLAGGGTSTDTQYF.

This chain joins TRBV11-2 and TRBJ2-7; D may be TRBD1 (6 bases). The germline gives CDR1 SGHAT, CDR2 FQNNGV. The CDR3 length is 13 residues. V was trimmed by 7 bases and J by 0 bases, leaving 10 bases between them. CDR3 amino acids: CASKRDTSYEQYF. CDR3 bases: TGTGCCAGCAAACGGGACACCTCCTACGAGCAGTACTTC.

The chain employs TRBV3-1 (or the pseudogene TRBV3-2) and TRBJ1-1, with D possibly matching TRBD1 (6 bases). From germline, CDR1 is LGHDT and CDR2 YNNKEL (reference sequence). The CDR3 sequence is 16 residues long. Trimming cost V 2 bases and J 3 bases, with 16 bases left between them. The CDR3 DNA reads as TGTGCCAGCAGCCAACACTTCCAGGGGACGTACACTGAAGCTTTCTTT. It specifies CASSQHFQGTYTEAFF.

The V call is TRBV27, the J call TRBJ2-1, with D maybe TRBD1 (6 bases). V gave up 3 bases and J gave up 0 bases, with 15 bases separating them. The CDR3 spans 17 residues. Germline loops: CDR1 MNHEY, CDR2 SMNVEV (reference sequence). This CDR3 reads CASSFFRQASSYNEQFF. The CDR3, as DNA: TGTGCCAGCAGTTTCTTTAGACAGGCAAGCTCCTACAATGAGCAGTTCTTC.

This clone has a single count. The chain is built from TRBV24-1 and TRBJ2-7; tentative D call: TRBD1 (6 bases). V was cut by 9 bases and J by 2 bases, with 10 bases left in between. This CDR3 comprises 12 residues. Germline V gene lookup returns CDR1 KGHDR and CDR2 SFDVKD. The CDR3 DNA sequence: TGTGCCACCTCGGGACAAACCTACGAGCAGTACTTC. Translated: CATSGQTYEQYF.

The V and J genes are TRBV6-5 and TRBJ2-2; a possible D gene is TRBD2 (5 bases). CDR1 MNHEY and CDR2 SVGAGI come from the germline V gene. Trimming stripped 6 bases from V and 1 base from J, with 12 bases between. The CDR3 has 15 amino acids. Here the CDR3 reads CASREASRNTGELFF. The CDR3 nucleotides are TGTGCCAGCAGGGAGGCGAGCCGGAACACCGGGGAGCTGTTTTTT.

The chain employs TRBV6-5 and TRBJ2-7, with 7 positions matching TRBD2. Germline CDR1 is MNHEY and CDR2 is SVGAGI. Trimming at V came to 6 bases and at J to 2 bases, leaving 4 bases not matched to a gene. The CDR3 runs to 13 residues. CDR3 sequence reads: CASRTRGAYEQYF. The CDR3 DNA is TGTGCCAGCAGAACCCGGGGGGCCTACGAGCAGTACTTC.

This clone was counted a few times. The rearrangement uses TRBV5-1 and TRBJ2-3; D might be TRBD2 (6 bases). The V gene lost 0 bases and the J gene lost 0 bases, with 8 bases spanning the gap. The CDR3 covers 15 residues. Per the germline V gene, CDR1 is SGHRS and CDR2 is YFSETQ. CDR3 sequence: CASSLVSGSTDTQYF. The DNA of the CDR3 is TGCGCCAGCAGCTTGGTCAGCGGGAGCACAGATACGCAGTATTTT.

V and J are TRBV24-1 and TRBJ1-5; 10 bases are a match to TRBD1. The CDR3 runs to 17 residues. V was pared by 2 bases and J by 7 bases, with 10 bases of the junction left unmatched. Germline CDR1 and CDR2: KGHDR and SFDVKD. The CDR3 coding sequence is TGTGCCACCAGTGATTCCAGGACAGGGGGTTGGAGACAGCCCCAGCATTTT. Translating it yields CATSDSRTGGWRQPQHF.

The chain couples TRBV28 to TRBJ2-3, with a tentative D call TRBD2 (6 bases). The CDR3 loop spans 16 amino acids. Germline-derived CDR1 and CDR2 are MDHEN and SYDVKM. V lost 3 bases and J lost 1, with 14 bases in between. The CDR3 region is CASSFLAEGGTDTQYF. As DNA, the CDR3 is TGTGCCAGCAGTTTCTTAGCGGAAGGGGGCACAGATACGCAGTATTTT.

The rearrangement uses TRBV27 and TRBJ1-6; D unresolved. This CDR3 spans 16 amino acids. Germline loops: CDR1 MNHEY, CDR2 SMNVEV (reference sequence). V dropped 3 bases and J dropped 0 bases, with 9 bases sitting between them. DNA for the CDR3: TGTGCCAGCAGTTTGGACGGGAGCTCCTATAATTCACCCCTCCACTTT. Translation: CASSLDGSSYNSPLHF.

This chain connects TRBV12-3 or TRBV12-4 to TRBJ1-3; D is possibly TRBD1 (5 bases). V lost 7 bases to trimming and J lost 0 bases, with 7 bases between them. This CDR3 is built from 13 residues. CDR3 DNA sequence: TGTGCCAGCAAGCAGGGCTCTGGAAACACCATATATTTT. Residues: CASKQGSGNTIYF.

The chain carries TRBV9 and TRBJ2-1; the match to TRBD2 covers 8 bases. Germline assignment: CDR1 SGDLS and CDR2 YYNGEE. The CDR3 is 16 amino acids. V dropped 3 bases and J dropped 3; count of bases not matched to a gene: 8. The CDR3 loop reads CASSGGAGGVYNEQFF. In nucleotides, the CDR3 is TGTGCCAGCAGCGGCGGGGCGGGAGGAGTCTACAATGAGCAGTTCTTC.

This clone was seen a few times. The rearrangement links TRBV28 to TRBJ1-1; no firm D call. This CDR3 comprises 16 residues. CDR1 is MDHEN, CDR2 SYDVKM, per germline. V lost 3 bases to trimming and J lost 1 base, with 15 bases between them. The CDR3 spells CASSFSAGAWNTEAFF. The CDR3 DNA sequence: TGTGCCAGCAGTTTTTCAGCGGGCGCATGGAACACTGAAGCTTTCTTT.

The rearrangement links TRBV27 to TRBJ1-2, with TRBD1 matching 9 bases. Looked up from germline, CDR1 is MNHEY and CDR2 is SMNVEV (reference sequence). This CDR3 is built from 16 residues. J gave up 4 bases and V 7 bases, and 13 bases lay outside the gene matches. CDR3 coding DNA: TGTGCCAGCACTTCTAGACAGGGGGTCAGGACCTATGGCTACACCTTC. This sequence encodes CASTSRQGVRTYGYTF.

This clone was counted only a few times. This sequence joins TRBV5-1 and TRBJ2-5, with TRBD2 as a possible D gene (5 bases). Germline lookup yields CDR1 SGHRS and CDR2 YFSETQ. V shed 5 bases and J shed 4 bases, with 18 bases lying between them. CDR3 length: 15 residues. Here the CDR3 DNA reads TGCGCCAGCAGATTCGAGGGCTTGAGTGGAGAGACCCAGTACTTC. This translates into CASRFEGLSGETQYF.

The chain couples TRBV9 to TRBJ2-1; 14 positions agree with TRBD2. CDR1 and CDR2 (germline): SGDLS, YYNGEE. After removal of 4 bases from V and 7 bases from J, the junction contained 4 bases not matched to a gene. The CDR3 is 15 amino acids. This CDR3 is CASSRGLAGENEQFF. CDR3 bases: TGTGCCAGCAGCAGGGGACTAGCGGGAGAGAATGAGCAGTTCTTC.

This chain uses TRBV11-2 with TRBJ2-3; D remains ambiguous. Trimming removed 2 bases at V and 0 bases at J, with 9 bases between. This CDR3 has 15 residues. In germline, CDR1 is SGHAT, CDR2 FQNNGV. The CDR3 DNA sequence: TGTGCCAGCAGCTTAACAGCAGGTAGCACAGATACGCAGTATTTT. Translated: CASSLTAGSTDTQYF.